The source of this TCR delta chain is a study of gamma delta lymphoproliferative disorders and STAT genes. Study-wide results and caveats: Control T cells likely spanned varied maturation stages, whereas leukemic cells were skewed toward terminal effectors.

Germline CDR1 is TSWWSYY and CDR2 is QGS. The ends were cut back, 2 bases at V and 4 bases at J, with 44 bases in the middle. The CDR3 sequence is 25 residues long. For this clone: Its target is unknown. With a far larger clone one base away, a read error is the likely cause.

PBMCs from patients and controls supplied the genomic DNA for sequencing. Controls were healthy adult blood donors matched for age and sex. TCRdb reanalysed the multiplex PCR reads with CATT. The profile covers roughly 1,400 delta-chain clones, with less than 3% appearing a single time and 14% to 15% taken by the ten largest. The sequencing input was blood. The genes are TRDV1 and TRDJ1, with D perhaps matching TRDD2 or TRDD3 (8 bases each). This clonotype originated in a human donor in good health. The CDR3 sequence: CALGEGYGLPTANWGLTQWDDKLIF. CDR3 DNA: TGTGCTCTTGGGGAAGGGTATGGTCTTCCTACGGCTAACTGGGGGTTGACCCAATGGGACGATAAACTCATCTTT.